These 17 T cell receptor beta chains were all obtained from the same sample, sequenced in a study of cytomegalovirus exposure and HLA in healthy donors. Repertoires were generated with immunoSEQ multiplex PCR, while TCRdb's copy carries only in-frame clones and drops some. The sample has 100,000 to 120,000 clones, approximately 86% seen once. The sample taken for sequencing was PBMCs. The receptors derive from a woman aged 18-30 years in good health and CMV-seronegative.

The chain combines TRBV5-6 with TRBJ2-5; 9 nucleotides line up with TRBD1. This CDR3 region has 14 residues. After removal of 6 bases from V and 5 bases from J, the junction contained 8 bases not matched to a gene. Germline lookup yields CDR1 SGHDT and CDR2 YYEEEE. The chain's CDR3 is CASNRDRARETQYF. CDR3 DNA: TGTGCCAGCAACAGGGACAGGGCAAGGGAGACCCAGTACTTC.

This clone was recorded a few times. This chain joins TRBV11-2 and TRBJ2-7; D is perhaps TRBD2 (5 bases). Trimming removed 4 bases from V and 9 bases from J, with 16 bases in between. In germline, CDR1 is SGHAT, CDR2 FQNNGV. The CDR3 covers 13 residues. In nucleotides, the CDR3 is TGTGCCAGCAGCTCGCAGGCGGCGGGCGGGCAGTACTTC. Its protein product is CASSSQAAGGQYF.

The J gene is TRBJ2-5, the V gene TRBV29-1, with TRBD1 identical over 11 bases. In germline, CDR1 is SQVTM, CDR2 ANQGSEA. V lost 6 bases and J lost 5; bases outside the gene matches: 2. The CDR3 has 12 residues. In DNA form, the CDR3 reads TGCAGCGTGGGACAGGGGGGGGAGACCCAGTACTTC. Encoded protein: CSVGQGGETQYF.

The chain links TRBV12-5 to TRBJ2-7; 7 positions agree with TRBD1. This CDR3 has 15 residues. Germline V gene data show CDR1 as LGHNT and CDR2 as FRNRAP. V gave up 2 bases and J gave up 3 bases; unmatched junction bases: 7. This CDR3 is CASGLYRDRFYEQYF. The CDR3 DNA sequence: TGTGCTAGTGGTTTGTACCGGGACAGATTCTACGAGCAGTACTTC. The whole variable domain, filled in from reference TRBV12-5 and TRBJ2-7, reads DARVTQTPRHKVTEMGQEVTMRCQPILGHNTVFWYRQTMMQGLELLAYFRNRAPLDDSGMPKDRFSAEMPDATLATLKIQPSEPRDSAVYFCASGLYRDRFYEQYFGPGTRLTVT.

The chain's CDR3 is CASSPGLAQDTQYF. The CDR3, as DNA: TGTGCCAGCTCCCCTGGACTAGCCCAGGATACGCAGTATTTT. V and J are TRBV18 and TRBJ2-3; 8 bases map to TRBD2. The CDR3 covers 14 residues. With V trimmed by 6 bases and J by 6 bases, 8 bases remained unmatched. CDR1 and CDR2 from the germline V gene are KGHSH and LQKENI.

This rearrangement joins TRBV7-6 to TRBJ1-6; no clear D. Trimming removed 0 bases from V and 0 bases from J, with 12 bases in between. The V gene's germline CDR1 is SGHVS and CDR2 FNYEAQ. There are 18 residues in the CDR3. This CDR3 reads CASSLASRGSSYNSPLHF. The CDR3 region has the DNA TGTGCCAGCAGCTTAGCGTCCCGCGGGAGCTCCTATAATTCACCCCTCCACTTT.

This rearrangement joins TRBV6-5 to TRBJ1-2; D uncertain. The V gene lost 0 bases and the J gene lost 2 bases, with 4 bases spanning the gap. This CDR3 is built from 13 residues. Germline loops: CDR1 MNHEY, CDR2 SVGAGI. The CDR3 is CASSYSENYGYTF. The CDR3 DNA reads as TGTGCCAGCAGTTACTCGGAGAACTATGGCTACACCTTC.

This clone was seen only once. The chain combines TRBV10-3 with TRBJ2-3; possibly TRBD2 for D (6 bases). The V and J ends lost 4 bases and 6 bases respectively, with 17 bases between them. The length of the CDR3 is 15 residues. The V gene's germline CDR1 is ENHRY and CDR2 SYGVKD. In DNA, the CDR3 is TGTGCCATCAGTGCAGACTCCGATGGGACTGATACGCAGTATTTT. This encodes CAISADSDGTDTQYF.

This chain links TRBV7-9 with TRBJ2-1; 10 bases are a match to TRBD1. Germline lookup yields CDR1 SEHNR and CDR2 FQNEAQ (reference sequence). This CDR3 comprises 16 residues. J lost 7 bases, V lost 4 bases, and 10 bases had no gene match. The CDR3 region is CASSSQTGGARNEQFF. In DNA form, the CDR3 reads TGTGCCAGCAGCTCCCAGACAGGGGGCGCGAGAAATGAGCAGTTCTTC.

The chain uses TRBV2 and TRBJ2-3; 11 nucleotides agree with TRBD2. The V segment lost 7 bases and the J segment 5 bases; nucleotides outside the gene matches: 5. Germline V CDR1 and CDR2: SNHLY, FYNNEI. This CDR3 is built from 14 residues. The CDR3 DNA is TGTGCCAGCAACCTAGCGGGGGGTGTAGATACGCAGTATTTT. It yields the protein CASNLAGGVDTQYF.

The chain recombines TRBV7-9 with TRBJ1-1; D gene uncertain. The V and J ends lost 1 base and 9 bases respectively, with 15 bases between them. This CDR3 is 14 amino acids long. From germline, CDR1 is SEHNR and CDR2 FQNEAQ (reference sequence). The CDR3 sequence: CASSLDGQAGKAFF. The CDR3 region has the DNA TGTGCCAGCAGCTTAGATGGGCAAGCGGGGAAAGCTTTCTTT.

This chain joins TRBV5-1 and TRBJ1-1; D is undetermined. The CDR3 spans 13 residues. The germline CDR1 and CDR2 sequences are SGHRS and YFSETQ. Deletions cut 2 bases from V and 2 bases from J, with 7 bases between. DNA for the CDR3: TGCGCCAGCAGCTTAAGAGGAAACACTGAAGCTTTCTTT. Protein sequence: CASSLRGNTEAFF.

V usage is TRBV14 and J usage is TRBJ2-3; D is possibly TRBD2 (6 bases). The ends were cut back, 1 base at V and 2 bases at J, with 10 bases in the middle. Germline CDR1 and CDR2: SGHDN and FVKESK. The CDR3 is made up of 15 amino acids. CDR3 protein: CASSQGLAHTDTQYF. In DNA, the CDR3 is TGTGCCAGCAGCCAAGGGCTAGCGCACACAGATACGCAGTATTTT.

J is TRBJ2-5 and V is TRBV7-6; TRBD2 matches 11 bases. After removal of 0 bases from V and 4 bases from J, the junction contained 7 bases not matched to a gene. Germline CDR1 reads SGHVS; CDR2 reads FNYEAQ. This CDR3 spans 17 amino acids. The CDR3 here is CASSLAETSGARETQYF. The CDR3 DNA reads as TGTGCCAGCAGCTTAGCCGAGACTAGCGGGGCCCGAGAGACCCAGTACTTC.

The chain carries TRBV25-1 and TRBJ2-3, with 12 positions matching TRBD1. V trimming: 4 bases; J trimming: 4 bases; junction bases outside the gene matches: 6. The CDR3 runs 16 residues. Germline V gene lookup returns CDR1 MGHDK and CDR2 SYGVNS. The CDR3 region has the DNA TGTGCCAGCAGTGGGAGGGACAGGGGGCGTGCAGATACGCAGTATTTT. Translated, it gives CASSGRDRGRADTQYF.

The V gene is TRBV5-6, the J gene TRBJ1-6; the D gene is possibly TRBD1 (5 bases). CDR3 length: 18 amino acids. V lost 4 bases, J lost 7 bases, and 24 bases lay in between. CDR1 is SGHDT and CDR2 is YYEEEE in the germline V gene. The CDR3 DNA sequence: TGTGCCAGCAGCCGTCGCTCGGCATCAGTGGGGGGAAATTCACCCCTCCACTTT. Encoded protein: CASSRRSASVGGNSPLHF.

This chain uses TRBV7-2 with TRBJ2-5, with 16 nucleotides matching TRBD2. With 3 bases clipped from V and 5 bases from J, the junction kept 9 bases outside the gene matches. The CDR3 is made up of 18 amino acids. Germline CDR1 SGHTA, CDR2 FQGNSA. The CDR3 sequence: CASSFGTSGGAVRETQYF. The CDR3 DNA reads as TGTGCCAGCAGCTTCGGGACTAGCGGGGGGGCGGTCCGCGAGACCCAGTACTTC.